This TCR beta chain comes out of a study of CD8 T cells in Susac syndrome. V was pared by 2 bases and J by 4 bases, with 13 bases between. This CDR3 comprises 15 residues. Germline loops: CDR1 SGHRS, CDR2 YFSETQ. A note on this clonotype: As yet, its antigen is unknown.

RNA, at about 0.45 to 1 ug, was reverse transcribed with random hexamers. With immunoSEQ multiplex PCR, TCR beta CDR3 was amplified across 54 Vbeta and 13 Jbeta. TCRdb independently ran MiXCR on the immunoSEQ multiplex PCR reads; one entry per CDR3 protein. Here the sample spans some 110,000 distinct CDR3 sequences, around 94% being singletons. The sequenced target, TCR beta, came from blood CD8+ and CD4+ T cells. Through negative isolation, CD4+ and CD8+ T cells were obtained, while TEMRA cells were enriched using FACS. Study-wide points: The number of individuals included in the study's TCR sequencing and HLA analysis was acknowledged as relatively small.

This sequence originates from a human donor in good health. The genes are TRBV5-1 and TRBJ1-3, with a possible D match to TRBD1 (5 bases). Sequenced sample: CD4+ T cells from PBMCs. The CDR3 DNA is TGCGCCAGCAGCTTTTCGCCAGGGCGCGGAAACACCATATATTTT. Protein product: CASSFSPGRGNTIYF.